This paragraph reports one T cell receptor (beta chain). Its specificity is not known. This specimen belongs to a study of cytomegalovirus exposure and HLA in healthy donors. Study-wide results and caveats: Earlier analysis looked at TCR beta V segments, and most were productive about 87% or about 30% of the time.

Vbeta (60) and Jbeta (13) primers were used in the PCR. Sequencing was performed with immunoSEQ multiplex PCR; in TCRdb, only in-frame clones are kept and a portion is missing. The repertoire holds approximately 110,000 clones, 76% seen once, with 7.7% in the top ten. V was pared by 10 bases and J by 3 bases, with 15 bases between. The CDR3 is made up of 13 amino acids. Germline loops: CDR1 SNHLY, CDR2 FYNNEI. The sequence derives from a woman in her fifties or sixties in good health and CMV-seropositive. The sequenced sample consisted of PBMCs. This chain joins TRBV2 and TRBJ1-2; D might be TRBD1 (5 bases). The CDR3 region is CATSQGADYGYTF. The CDR3 bases are TGTGCCACCTCCCAGGGCGCAGACTATGGCTACACCTTC.